The 8 T cell receptor beta chains reported below all come from one sample, sequenced in a study of cytomegalovirus exposure and HLA in healthy donors. Both 60 Vbeta primers and 13 Jbeta primers went into the PCR. Repertoires were generated with immunoSEQ multiplex PCR, while TCRdb's copy carries only in-frame clones and drops some. The sample carries approximately 100,000 clones, more than 65% recorded once. The specimen was PBMCs. These receptor sequences come from a woman aged 45-59 years in good health and CMV-seropositive.

The rearrangement links TRBV27 to TRBJ2-7; 8 positions match TRBD2. The J segment lost 2 bases and the V segment lost 5 bases, leaving 8 bases of the junction unmatched. This CDR3 is 15 amino acids long. The V gene's germline CDR1 is MNHEY and CDR2 SMNVEV (reference sequence). The DNA of the CDR3 is TGTGCCAGCAGTATCACTAGCGGTAATACCTACGAGCAGTACTTC. Protein product: CASSITSGNTYEQYF.

This clone was detected only once. The chain has TRBV14 and TRBJ2-1; 9 bases fit TRBD2. The V gene end was trimmed by 6 bases and the J gene end by 6 bases; junction bases not matched to a gene: 6. CDR1 and CDR2 from the germline V gene are SGHDN and FVKESK. CDR3 length: 14 residues. The CDR3, as DNA: TGTGCCAGCAGGGGGCTAGCGGGGAGCAATGAGCAGTTCTTC. Encoded protein: CASRGLAGSNEQFF.

The chain combines TRBV7-9 with TRBJ1-2; a possible D gene is TRBD1 (5 bases). This CDR3 has 12 amino acids. V gave up 10 bases and J gave up 7 bases, with 16 bases separating them. Germline CDR1 and CDR2: SEHNR and FQNEAQ (reference sequence). The CDR3 DNA sequence: TGTGCCATCCCGGAGGGGTTCCGTGGCTACACCTTC. Protein: CAIPEGFRGYTF.

The chain combines TRBV5-1 with TRBJ1-1; D is undetermined. V gave up 4 bases and J gave up 0 bases, with 7 bases separating them. The CDR3 length is 13 residues. Germline values: CDR1 SGHRS, CDR2 YFSETQ. The CDR3 loop is CASSRGVNTEAFF. The DNA for the CDR3 is TGCGCCAGCAGCCGGGGTGTGAACACTGAAGCTTTCTTT.

V usage is TRBV4-1 and J usage is TRBJ2-2, with 7 bases matching TRBD1. Trimming at V came to 6 bases and at J to 2 bases, leaving 12 bases not matched to a gene. The CDR3 loop spans 17 amino acids. The germline CDR1 and CDR2 sequences are MGHRA and YSYEKL. CDR3 residues: CASRPVRQGLNTGELFF. The CDR3 DNA reads TGCGCCAGCAGACCAGTAAGACAGGGCCTTAACACCGGGGAGCTGTTTTTT.

In this sample, this clone turned up once. The chain uses TRBV28 and TRBJ2-1; 14 bases align to TRBD2. The V gene's germline CDR1 is MDHEN and CDR2 SYDVKM. The CDR3 loop spans 21 amino acids. V lost 6 bases, J lost 0 bases, and 16 bases stayed unmatched. CDR3 loop: CASSLPGQGGTSGSSYNEQFF. The CDR3 nucleotides are TGTGCCAGCAGCCTTCCCGGACAGGGGGGGACTAGCGGGAGCTCCTACAATGAGCAGTTCTTC.

V is TRBV11-2 and J is TRBJ2-7, with D possibly TRBD2 on 6 matching bases. The CDR3 length is 13 residues. V lost 5 bases to trimming and J lost 4 bases, with 12 bases between them. Per germline, CDR1 SGHAT and CDR2 FQNNGV. The CDR3 DNA follows: TGTGCCAGCAGCCCGCGGGACCGTTACGAGCAGTACTTC. Residues: CASSPRDRYEQYF.

This clone has just a few counts. This rearrangement joins TRBV19 to TRBJ2-6; tentative D call: TRBD1 (5 bases). The CDR3 has 15 residues. The V end lost 6 bases, the J end lost 1 base, and 10 bases lay between the germline ends. CDR1 and CDR2 from the germline V gene are LNHDA and SQIVND (reference sequence). This chain's CDR3 is CASSLTVSGANVLTF. CDR3 bases: TGTGCCAGTAGCCTGACAGTGTCTGGGGCCAACGTCCTGACTTTC. Based on the CDR3 plus reference TRBV19 and TRBJ2-6, the full variable domain is DGGITQSPKYLFRKEGQNVTLSCEQNLNHDAMYWYRQDPGQGLRLIYYSQIVNDFQKGDIAEGYSVSREKKESFPLTVTSAQKNPTAFYLCASSLTVSGANVLTFGAGSRLTVL.